The 16 T cell receptor beta chains given below trace back to one sample, sequenced in a study of T cell changes during pregnancy in multiple sclerosis. Clones were read by immunoSEQ multiplex PCR, and TCRdb kept only the in-frame ones, dropping some. This table has roughly 49,000 clones, approximately 92% appearing once. The material sequenced was peripheral blood, taken after pregnancy. Receptors originate from a female donor with multiple sclerosis, enrolled in a pregnancy study.

The chain combines TRBV19 with TRBJ2-5; 8 nucleotides align to TRBD1. The V gene end was trimmed by 7 bases and the J gene end by 5 bases; junction bases not matched to a gene: 6. This CDR3 has 13 residues. Germline CDR1 and CDR2: LNHDA and SQIVND (reference sequence). The CDR3 loop reads CASTQNRGETQYF. In DNA form, the CDR3 reads TGTGCCAGTACCCAGAACAGGGGGGAGACCCAGTACTTC.

The chain recombines TRBV7-2 with TRBJ2-5; 8 bases match TRBD2. The CDR3 is 14 residues long. Trimming removed 5 bases from V and 4 bases from J; junction bases left unmatched: 6. The germline CDR1 and CDR2 sequences are SGHTA and FQGNSA. In DNA form, the CDR3 reads TGTGCCAGCAGCCTGACTAGCGTTCGAGAGACCCAGTACTTC. Residues: CASSLTSVRETQYF.

The chain recombines TRBV6-6 with TRBJ1-3; D gene uncertain. CDR1 MNHNY and CDR2 SVGAGI come from the germline V gene (reference sequence). V lost 7 bases to trimming and J lost 4 bases, with 11 bases between them. The CDR3 is 13 residues long. The CDR3 nucleotides read TGTGCCAGCAAACCAGGTCCCGGAAACACCATATATTTT. Protein sequence: CASKPGPGNTIYF.

This chain connects TRBV11-2 to TRBJ1-2, with D possibly TRBD1 on 5 matching bases. The CDR3 runs to 14 residues. The germline CDR1 and CDR2 sequences are SGHAT and FQNNGV. The V end lost 5 bases, the J end lost 8 bases, and 18 bases lay between the germline ends. CDR3 residues: CASSLASLAGGYTF. The CDR3 DNA sequence: TGTGCCAGCAGCCTTGCGAGCCTGGCAGGGGGCTACACCTTC. The whole variable domain, filled in from reference TRBV11-2 and TRBJ1-2, reads EAGVAQSPRYKIIEKRQSVAFWCNPISGHATLYWYQQILGQGPKLLIQFQNNGVVDDSQLPKDRFSAERLKGVDSTLKIQPAKLEDSAVYLCASSLASLAGGYTFGSGTRLTVV.

V is TRBV9 and J is TRBJ2-4; 8 nucleotides match TRBD2. After removal of 1 base from V and 2 bases from J, the junction contained 2 bases not matched to a gene. The CDR3 length is 15 residues. CDR1 and CDR2 from the germline V gene are SGDLS and YYNGEE. The CDR3 spells CASSVSGGTKNIQYF. The CDR3 DNA is TGTGCCAGCAGCGTATCGGGGGGGACCAAAAACATTCAGTACTTC.

V usage is TRBV15 and J usage is TRBJ1-2, with a possible D match to TRBD1 (5 bases). The CDR3 spans 15 residues. Trimming cost V 5 bases and J 8 bases, with 21 bases left between them. The V gene's germline CDR1 is LNHNV and CDR2 YYDKDF (reference sequence). The CDR3 is CATSGQGSGLRGYTF. The CDR3 nucleotides are TGTGCCACCAGCGGCCAGGGAAGCGGGCTGAGGGGCTACACCTTC. Full variable domain (outside the CDR3, taken from reference TRBV15 and TRBJ1-2): DAMVIQNPRYQVTQFGKPVTLSCSQTLNHNVMYWYQQKSSQAPKLLFHYYDKDFNNEADTPDNFQSRRPNTSFCFLDIRSPGLGDTAMYLCATSGQGSGLRGYTFGSGTRLTVV.

The sample holds one count of this clone. The V and J genes are TRBV7-9 and TRBJ1-2; 9 positions agree with TRBD1. The germline V gene encodes CDR1 SEHNR and CDR2 FQNEAQ (reference sequence). The V and J ends lost 3 bases and 4 bases, in that order; junction bases with no gene match: 6. The CDR3 covers 15 residues. The CDR3 reads CASSFSGQGSYGYTF. The CDR3 nucleotides are TGTGCCAGCAGCTTCTCGGGACAGGGTTCCTATGGCTACACCTTC. Based on the CDR3 plus reference TRBV7-9 and TRBJ1-2, the full variable domain is DTGVSQNPRHKITKRGQNVTFRCDPISEHNRLYWYRQTLGQGPEFLTYFQNEAQLEKSRLLSDRFSAERPKGSFSTLEIQRTEQGDSAMYLCASSFSGQGSYGYTFGSGTRLTVV.

The V gene is TRBV5-5, the J gene TRBJ2-3, with D tentatively TRBD1 (5 bases). Between the trimmed V and J ends, which lost 2 bases and 3 bases, there was a span of 10 bases. This CDR3 spans 14 amino acids. CDR1 and CDR2 from the germline V gene are SGHKS and YYEKEE (reference sequence). For the CDR3, the DNA is TGTGCCAGCAGCTTCAAAAAGGGGACAGATACGCAGTATTTT. Encoded protein: CASSFKKGTDTQYF.

V usage is TRBV29-1 and J usage is TRBJ2-4; weak D call: TRBD2 (5 bases). Germline-derived CDR1 and CDR2 are SQVTM and ANQGSEA. V was pared by 4 bases and J by 9 bases, with 22 bases between. The CDR3 covers 15 residues. This CDR3 is CSVALGAVGEGIQYF. CDR3 nucleotide sequence: TGCAGCGTTGCCCTCGGAGCGGTCGGGGAAGGCATTCAGTACTTC.

The rearrangement joins TRBV7-7 to TRBJ2-5; 7 nucleotides align to TRBD1. Germline CDR1 reads SSHAT; CDR2 reads FNYEAQ (reference sequence). The trim removed 5 bases at V and 2 bases at J, leaving 2 bases unmatched. This CDR3 is 13 amino acids long. The CDR3 region is CASSPRGQETQYF. DNA of the CDR3: TGTGCCAGCAGCCCCAGGGGGCAAGAGACCCAGTACTTC.

J is TRBJ1-2 and V is TRBV7-2; D not certain. The germline gives CDR1 SGHTA, CDR2 FQGNSA. The V and J ends lost 5 bases and 2 bases respectively, with 12 bases between them. The CDR3 is 14 amino acids. Here the CDR3 DNA reads TGTGCCAGCAGCGCTGTGCACACAAACTATGGCTACACCTTC. Translating gives CASSAVHTNYGYTF.

This rearrangement joins TRBV9 to TRBJ2-7; D call uncertain. Germline-derived CDR1 and CDR2 are SGDLS and YYNGEE. The CDR3 runs 12 residues. The V end lost 4 bases, the J end lost 4 bases, and 9 bases lay between the germline ends. The CDR3: CASSRQDYEQYF. CDR3 bases: TGTGCCAGCAGCCGACAAGATTACGAGCAGTACTTC.

Sample share makes this clone large. The rearrangement links TRBV6-1 to TRBJ1-2; 7 bases agree with TRBD1. Trimming at V came to 6 bases and at J to 8 bases, leaving 15 bases not matched to a gene. CDR1 is MNHNS, CDR2 SASEGT, per germline. CDR3 length: 15 residues. The CDR3: CASRAYRGPKQGYTF. In DNA, the CDR3 is TGTGCCAGCAGAGCATACAGGGGCCCCAAGCAGGGCTACACCTTC.

The chain joins TRBV2 to TRBJ2-3; D is possibly TRBD2 (5 bases). The germline V gene has CDR1 SNHLY and CDR2 FYNNEI. With 3 bases removed from V and 1 base from J, the gap between germline ends came to 5 bases. The CDR3 totals 13 residues. The CDR3 DNA sequence: TGTGCCAGCAGTGAGGAGGGCACAGATACGCAGTATTTT. Translated, it gives CASSEEGTDTQYF.

This clone is a singleton in its sample. V and J are TRBV14 and TRBJ1-1, with D maybe TRBD1 (6 bases). Per the germline V gene, CDR1 is SGHDN and CDR2 is FVKESK. V was trimmed by 4 bases and J by 5 bases, leaving 11 bases between them. CDR3 length: 13 residues. As DNA, the CDR3 is TGTGCCAGCAGCCCACAGGGTTGGACTGAAGCTTTCTTT. This codes for CASSPQGWTEAFF.

The genes are TRBV7-9 and TRBJ1-5, with D hard to call. CDR1 SEHNR and CDR2 FQNEAQ come from the germline V gene (reference sequence). V dropped 4 bases and J dropped 9 bases, with 16 bases sitting between them. The CDR3 contains 14 residues. The CDR3 bases are TGTGCCAGCAGCTCCCTCGGGGTGGTGGGGCCCCAGCATTTT. Encoded protein: CASSSLGVVGPQHF.